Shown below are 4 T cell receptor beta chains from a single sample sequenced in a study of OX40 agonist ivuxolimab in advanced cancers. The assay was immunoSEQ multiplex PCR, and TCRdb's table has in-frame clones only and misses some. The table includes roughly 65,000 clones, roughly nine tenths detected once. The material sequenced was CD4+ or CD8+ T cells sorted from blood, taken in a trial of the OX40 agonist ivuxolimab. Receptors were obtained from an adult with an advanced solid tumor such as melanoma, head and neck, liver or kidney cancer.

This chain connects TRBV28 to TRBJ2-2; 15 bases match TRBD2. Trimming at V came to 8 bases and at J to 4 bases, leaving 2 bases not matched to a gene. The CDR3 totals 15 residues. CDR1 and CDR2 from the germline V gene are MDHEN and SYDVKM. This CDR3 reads CASGLAGGRTGELFF. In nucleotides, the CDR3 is TGTGCCAGCGGACTAGCGGGAGGGCGCACCGGGGAGCTGTTTTTT.

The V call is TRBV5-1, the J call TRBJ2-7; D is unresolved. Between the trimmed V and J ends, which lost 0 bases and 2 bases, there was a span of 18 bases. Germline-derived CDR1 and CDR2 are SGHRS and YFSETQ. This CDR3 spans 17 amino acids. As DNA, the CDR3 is TGCGCCAGCAGCTTGGAGTATGAGAGGACCTCGCCCTACGAGCAGTACTTC. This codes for CASSLEYERTSPYEQYF.

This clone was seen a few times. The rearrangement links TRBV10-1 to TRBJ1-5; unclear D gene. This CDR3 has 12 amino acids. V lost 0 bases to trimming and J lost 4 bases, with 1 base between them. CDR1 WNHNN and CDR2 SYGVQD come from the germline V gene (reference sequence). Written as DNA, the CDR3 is TGCGCCAGCAGTGAGTCGAATCAGCCCCAGCATTTT. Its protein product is CASSESNQPQHF.

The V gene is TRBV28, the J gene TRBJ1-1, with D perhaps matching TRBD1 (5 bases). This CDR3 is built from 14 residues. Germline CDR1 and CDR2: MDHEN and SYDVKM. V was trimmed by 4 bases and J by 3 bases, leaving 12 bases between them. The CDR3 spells CASSSTGGHTEAFF. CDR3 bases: TGTGCCAGCAGTTCGACGGGGGGACACACTGAAGCTTTCTTT.